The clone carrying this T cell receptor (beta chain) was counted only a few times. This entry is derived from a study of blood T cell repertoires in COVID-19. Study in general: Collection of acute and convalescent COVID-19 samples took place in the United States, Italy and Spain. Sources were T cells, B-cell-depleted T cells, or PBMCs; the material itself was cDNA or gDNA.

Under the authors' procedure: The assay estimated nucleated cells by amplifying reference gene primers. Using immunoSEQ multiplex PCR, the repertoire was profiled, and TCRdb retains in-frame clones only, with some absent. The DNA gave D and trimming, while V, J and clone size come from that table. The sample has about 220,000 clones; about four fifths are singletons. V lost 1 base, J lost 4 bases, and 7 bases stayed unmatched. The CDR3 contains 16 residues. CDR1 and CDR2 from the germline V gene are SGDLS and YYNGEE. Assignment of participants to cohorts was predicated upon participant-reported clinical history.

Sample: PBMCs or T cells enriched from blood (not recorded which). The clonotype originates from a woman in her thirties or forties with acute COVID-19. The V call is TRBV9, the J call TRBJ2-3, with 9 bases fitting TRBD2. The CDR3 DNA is TGTGCCAGCAGCGTACAATCGAGGACTAGCGCAGATACGCAGTATTTT. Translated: CASSVQSRTSADTQYF.